The rows below give T cell receptor beta chains drawn from one sample of a study of T cells in Graves' hyperthyroidism and ophthalmopathy. A single record per CDR3 protein comes from TCRdb applying MiXCR to the multiplex PCR reads. The data contain a few hundred thousand distinct CDR3 sequences, 14% to 15% of them singletons. Sequenced material: blood. These receptors all come from a young woman with Graves' hyperthyroidism. The CDR3 runs from the conserved cysteine through the conserved F or W. Fields, in order: V gene, J gene, D gene, clone size, CDR3 protein, CDR3 DNA. D genes are given only for firm matches. Where a row states a size, it is once, few, many or the class of an expanded clone; other rows omit it.

TRBV18	TRBJ2-7	TRBD1	many	CASSSQTGETEQYF	TGTGCCAGCTCATCTCAGACAGGGGAGACCGAGCAGTACTTC
TRBV28	TRBJ2-7	TRBD2	NA	CASSSTGGRYEQYF	TGTGCCAGCAGTTCGACCGGCGGGAGATACGAGCAGTACTTC
TRBV11-3	TRBJ1-5	NA	NA	CASSSGKGRNQPQHF	TGTGCCAGCAGCTCGGGGAAGGGCAGAAATCAGCCCCAGCATTTT
TRBV28	TRBJ2-5	TRBD2	many	CATAVAGEETQYF	TGTGCCACCGCGGTAGCGGGAGAAGAGACCCAGTACTTC
TRBV11-2	TRBJ2-7	NA	many	CASSLSWQNTYEQYF	TGTGCCAGCAGCTTATCCTGGCAAAACACCTACGAGCAGTACTTC
TRBV30	TRBJ1-2	TRBD1	NA	CAWSAGQITSGYTF	TGTGCCTGGAGTGCGGGACAGATAACTTCGGGCTACACCTTC
TRBV6-2/TRBV6-3	TRBJ2-7	TRBD2	few	CASTSLGTSGTEQYF	TGTGCCAGCACCTCGTTGGGAACTAGCGGGACCGAGCAGTACTTC
TRBV29-1	TRBJ2-5	TRBD2	NA	CSSSGGPETQYF	TGCAGCAGCTCGGGAGGCCCAGAGACCCAGTACTTC
TRBV7-2	TRBJ2-1	TRBD2	many	CASSLGAGTRGEQFF	TGTGCCAGCAGCTTAGGAGCGGGAACCCGCGGTGAGCAGTTCTTC
TRBV28	TRBJ2-1	TRBD2	many	CASSSGTRNEQFF	TGTGCCAGCAGCTCCGGGACTAGAAATGAGCAGTTCTTC
TRBV6-1	TRBJ1-5	NA	many	CASTSRARNQPQHF	TGTGCCAGCACTAGCAGGGCCAGAAATCAGCCCCAGCATTTT
TRBV2	TRBJ2-7	NA	many	CASSRAVKTGFGYEQYF	TGTGCCAGCAGTCGCGCAGTTAAAACAGGGTTTGGCTACGAGCAGTACTTC
TRBV7-3	TRBJ2-5	TRBD2	many	CASSPGTSGRYQETQYF	TGTGCCAGCAGCCCCGGGACTAGCGGACGGTACCAAGAGACCCAGTACTTC
TRBV29-1	TRBJ2-5	TRBD2	NA	CSDLGGRGQETQYF	TGCAGCGACCTGGGCGGGAGAGGTCAAGAGACCCAGTACTTC
TRBV6-1	TRBJ2-3	TRBD1	NA	CASSEEGTGLTDTQYF	TGTGCCAGCAGTGAAGAGGGGACAGGGTTGACAGATACGCAGTATTTT
TRBV11-2	TRBJ2-1	NA	many	CAVTGQMDNEQFF	TGTGCCGTAACCGGGCAGATGGACAATGAGCAGTTCTTC
TRBV28	TRBJ2-5	TRBD2	many	CASSLTPGLAYQETQYF	TGTGCCAGCAGCTTAACGCCGGGACTAGCCTACCAAGAGACCCAGTACTTC
TRBV28	TRBJ2-1	NA	many	CASSPPRGVHNEQFF	TGTGCCAGCAGCCCTCCGAGGGGGGTCCACAATGAGCAGTTCTTC
TRBV29-1	TRBJ1-2	NA	NA	CSVLGGPQLGYTF	TGCAGCGTTCTCGGGGGCCCCCAGCTTGGCTACACCTTC
TRBV19	TRBJ2-5	NA	NA	CASSIGSGIIQETQYF	TGTGCCAGTAGTATCGGCAGCGGAATTATCCAAGAGACCCAGTACTTC
TRBV6-1	TRBJ2-1	TRBD2	many	CASPGLAGGPPYNEQFF	TGTGCCAGTCCGGGACTAGCGGGAGGGCCTCCCTACAATGAGCAGTTCTTC
TRBV28	TRBJ1-2	NA	many	CASSSGLKGAGYTF	TGTGCCAGCAGTTCGGGGCTTAAGGGTGCAGGCTACACCTTC
TRBV7-8	TRBJ2-3	TRBD2	few	CASSFTSGKVYADTQYF	TGTGCCAGCAGCTTTACTAGCGGGAAAGTTTACGCGGATACGCAATATTTT
TRBV11-2	TRBJ2-1	TRBD2	many	CASSFETSGYNEQFF	TGTGCCAGCAGCTTTGAGACTAGCGGTTACAATGAGCAGTTCTTC
TRBV20-1	TRBJ2-5	NA	many	CSARDRRLQETQYF	TGCAGTGCTAGAGATCGACGGTTACAGGAGACCCAGTACTTC
TRBV6-6	TRBJ1-1	NA	NA	CASSYSSAGSGQAFF	TGTGCCAGCAGTTACTCTTCCGCGGGCTCTGGGCAAGCTTTCTTT
TRBV5-1	TRBJ1-2	TRBD1	few	CASSLESGQGVHYGYTF	TGCGCCAGCAGCTTGGAATCAGGACAGGGGGTCCACTATGGCTACACCTTC
TRBV7-8	TRBJ2-3	NA	many	CASSLERNTDTQYF	TGTGCCAGCAGCTTAGAGCGGAACACAGATACGCAGTATTTT
TRBV28	TRBJ2-3	TRBD1	few	CASSLSKQGTDTQYF	TGTGCCAGCAGTTTGTCAAAACAGGGGACAGATACGCAGTATTTT
TRBV20-1	TRBJ1-6	NA	few	CSARDGDTGSYNSPLHF	TGCAGTGCTAGAGACGGAGACACCGGGTCCTATAATTCACCCCTCCACTTT
TRBV29-1	TRBJ2-1	NA	few	CSVDSLELPGGEQFF	TGCAGCGTTGACTCTTTGGAGCTCCCCGGCGGCGAGCAGTTCTTC
TRBV10-1	TRBJ2-7	TRBD2	many	CASSEQRDYEQYF	TGCGCCAGCAGTGAACAGCGGGACTACGAGCAGTACTTC
TRBV5-4	TRBJ2-1	NA	many	CASSLGGPLYNEQFF	TGTGCCAGCAGCTTGGGGGGACCCCTCTACAATGAGCAGTTCTTC
TRBV18	TRBJ1-2	TRBD1	NA	CASSQGQIKDSYGYTF	TGTGCCAGCTCACAGGGACAGATAAAAGACTCCTATGGCTACACCTTC
TRBV28	TRBJ2-1	TRBD1	many	CASRVPPGQGHNEQFF	TGTGCCAGCAGGGTACCTCCGGGACAGGGTCACAATGAGCAGTTCTTC
TRBV9	TRBJ1-1	NA	NA	CASSPTIQDQAFF	TGTGCCAGCAGCCCCACCATCCAGGACCAAGCTTTCTTT
TRBV20-1	TRBJ2-5	TRBD1	NA	CSAPSDTGGTFGETQYF	TGCAGTGCTCCAAGCGATACAGGGGGCACATTCGGGGAGACCCAGTACTTC
TRBV13	TRBJ1-2	NA	many	CASSLFSTRAGDYGYTF	TGTGCCAGCAGCTTATTTTCTACCAGGGCAGGGGACTATGGCTACACCTTC
TRBV2	TRBJ2-7	NA	many	CASTLSLDEQYF	TGTGCCAGCACCCTCTCCCTGGACGAGCAGTACTTC
TRBV5-1	TRBJ1-4	NA	NA	CASSLDGAGNEKLFF	TGCGCCAGCAGCTTGGACGGGGCGGGTAATGAAAAACTGTTTTTT
TRBV7-6	TRBJ2-1	NA	few	CASSPGRLSSYNEQFF	TGTGCCAGCAGCCCGGGACGGCTGAGCTCCTACAATGAGCAGTTCTTC
TRBV11-3	TRBJ2-3	NA	many	CASSESNTDTQYF	TGTGCCAGCAGCGAATCTAACACAGATACGCAGTATTTT
TRBV2	TRBJ2-5	TRBD2	NA	CASSKGTRQETQYF	TGTGCCAGTTCAAAGGGGACTAGACAAGAGACCCAGTACTTC
TRBV9	TRBJ2-1	TRBD2	NA	CASAASGFDEQFF	TGTGCCAGCGCGGCTAGCGGGTTCGATGAGCAGTTCTTC
TRBV11-2	TRBJ2-3	NA	few	CASSLRWGTDTQYF	TGTGCCAGCAGCTTGAGGTGGGGCACAGATACGCAGTATTTT